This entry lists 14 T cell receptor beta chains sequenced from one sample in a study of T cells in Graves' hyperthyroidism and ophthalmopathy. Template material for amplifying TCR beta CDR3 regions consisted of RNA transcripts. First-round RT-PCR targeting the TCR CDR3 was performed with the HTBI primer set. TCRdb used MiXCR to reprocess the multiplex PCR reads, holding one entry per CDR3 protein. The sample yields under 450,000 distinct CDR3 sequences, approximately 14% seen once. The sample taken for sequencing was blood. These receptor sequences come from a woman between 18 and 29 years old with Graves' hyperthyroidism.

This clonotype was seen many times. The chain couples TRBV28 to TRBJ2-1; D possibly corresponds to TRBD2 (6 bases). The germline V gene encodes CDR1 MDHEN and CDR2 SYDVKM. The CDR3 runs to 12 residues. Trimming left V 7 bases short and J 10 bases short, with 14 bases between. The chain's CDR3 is CASTEGGDEQFF. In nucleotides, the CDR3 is TGTGCCAGCACCGAAGGAGGGGACGAGCAGTTCTTC.

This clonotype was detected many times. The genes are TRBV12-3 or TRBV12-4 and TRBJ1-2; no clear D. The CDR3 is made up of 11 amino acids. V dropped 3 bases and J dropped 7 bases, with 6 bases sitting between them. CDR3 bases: TGTGCCAGCAGTTTGGCGGGTGGCTACACCTTC. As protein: CASSLAGGYTF.

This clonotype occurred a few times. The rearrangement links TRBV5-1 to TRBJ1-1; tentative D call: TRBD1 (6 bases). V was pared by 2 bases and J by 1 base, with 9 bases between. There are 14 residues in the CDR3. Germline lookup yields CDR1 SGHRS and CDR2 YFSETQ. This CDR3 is CASSFGTSNTEAFF. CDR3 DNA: TGCGCCAGCAGCTTCGGGACATCGAACACTGAAGCTTTCTTT.

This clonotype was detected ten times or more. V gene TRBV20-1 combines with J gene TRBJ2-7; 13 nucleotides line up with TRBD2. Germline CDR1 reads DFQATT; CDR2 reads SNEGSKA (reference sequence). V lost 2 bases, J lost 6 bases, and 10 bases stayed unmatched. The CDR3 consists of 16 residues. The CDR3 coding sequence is TGCAGTGCTAGACCCCCGACTAGCGGGAGGATGGGCGAGCAGTACTTC. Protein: CSARPPTSGRMGEQYF.

The CDR3 nucleotides read TGTGCCAGCAGCCCGGGGGGGTTAGATACGCAGTATTTT. This encodes CASSPGGLDTQYF. This sequence joins TRBV3-1 and TRBJ2-3, with 8 positions matching TRBD2. V lost 4 bases and J lost 5; bases outside the gene matches: 2. From germline, CDR1 is LGHDT and CDR2 YNNKEL (reference sequence). The CDR3 consists of 13 residues.

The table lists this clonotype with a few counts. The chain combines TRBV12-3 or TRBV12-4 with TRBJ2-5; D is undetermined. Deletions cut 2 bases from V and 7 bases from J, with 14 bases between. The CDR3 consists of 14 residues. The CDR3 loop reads CASSLLGPHGTQYF. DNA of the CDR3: TGTGCCAGCAGTTTACTCGGACCCCACGGGACCCAGTACTTC.

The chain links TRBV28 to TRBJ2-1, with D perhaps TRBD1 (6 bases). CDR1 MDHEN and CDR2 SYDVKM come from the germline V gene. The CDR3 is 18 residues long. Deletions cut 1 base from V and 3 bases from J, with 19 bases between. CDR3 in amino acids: CASSLLGAPTGGYNEQFF. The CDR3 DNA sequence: TGTGCCAGCAGTTTATTGGGGGCTCCAACCGGTGGCTACAATGAGCAGTTCTTC.

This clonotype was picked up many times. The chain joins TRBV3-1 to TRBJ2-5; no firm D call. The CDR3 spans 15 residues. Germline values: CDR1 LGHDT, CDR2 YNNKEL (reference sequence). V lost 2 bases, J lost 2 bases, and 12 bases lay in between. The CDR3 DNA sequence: TGTGCCAGCAGCCAACGAAAGGGTGGGCAAGAGACCCAGTACTTC. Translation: CASSQRKGGQETQYF.

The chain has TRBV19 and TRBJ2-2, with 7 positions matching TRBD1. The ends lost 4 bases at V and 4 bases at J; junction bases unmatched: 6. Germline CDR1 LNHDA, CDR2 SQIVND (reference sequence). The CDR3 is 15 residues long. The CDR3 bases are TGTGCCAGTAGTAGCGGACAGGCACTCACCGGGGAGCTGTTTTTT. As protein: CASSSGQALTGELFF.

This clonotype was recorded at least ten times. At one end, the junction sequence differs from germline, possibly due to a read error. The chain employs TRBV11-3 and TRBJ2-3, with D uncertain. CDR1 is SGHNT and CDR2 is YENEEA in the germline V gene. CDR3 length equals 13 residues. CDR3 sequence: CASSLDSTDTQYF. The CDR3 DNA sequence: TGCGCCAGCAGCTTGGACAGCACAGATACGCAGTATTTT.

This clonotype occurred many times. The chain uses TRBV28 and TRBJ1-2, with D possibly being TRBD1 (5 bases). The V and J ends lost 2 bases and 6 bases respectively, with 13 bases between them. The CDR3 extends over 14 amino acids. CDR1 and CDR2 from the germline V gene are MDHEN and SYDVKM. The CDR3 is CASSLDSPSDGYTF. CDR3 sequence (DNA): TGTGCCAGCAGTTTAGACAGTCCCTCGGATGGCTACACCTTC.

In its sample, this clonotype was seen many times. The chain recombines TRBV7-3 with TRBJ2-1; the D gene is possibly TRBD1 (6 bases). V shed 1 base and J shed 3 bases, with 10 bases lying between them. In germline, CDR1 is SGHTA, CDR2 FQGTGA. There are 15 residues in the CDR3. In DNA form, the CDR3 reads TGTGCCAGCAGCTTAAGTGGGACACACTACAATGAGCAGTTCTTC. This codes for CASSLSGTHYNEQFF.

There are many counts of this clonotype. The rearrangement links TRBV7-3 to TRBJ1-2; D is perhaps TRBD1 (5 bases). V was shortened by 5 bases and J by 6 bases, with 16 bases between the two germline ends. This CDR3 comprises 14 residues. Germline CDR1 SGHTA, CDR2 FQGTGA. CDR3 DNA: TGTGCCAGCAGCCCCACTTCCGGGGCCGATGGCTACACCTTC. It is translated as CASSPTSGADGYTF.

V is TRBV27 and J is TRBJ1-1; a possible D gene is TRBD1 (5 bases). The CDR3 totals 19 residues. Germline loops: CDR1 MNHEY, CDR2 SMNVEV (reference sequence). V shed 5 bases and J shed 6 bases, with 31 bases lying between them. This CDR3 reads CASSPRRSLRSVLGAEAFF. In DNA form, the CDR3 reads TGTGCCAGCAGTCCCCGACGGTCCCTAAGATCCGTCCTGGGGGCTGAAGCTTTCTTT.